These 15 T cell receptor beta chains share one sample of origin, sequenced in a study of breast tumors, draining lymph nodes, adjacent tissues. MiXCR, run by TCRdb on the multiplex PCR reads, gives a single entry per CDR3 protein. Found here are about 140,000 distinct CDR3 sequences, approximately 20% of them singletons; the top ten hold roughly 2.7%. Breast cancer patients provided tissue from their axillary draining lymph nodes. Source material: axillary lymph node tissue. All receptors come from a female donor with breast cancer. Some clones in this sample may be carry-over from other donors' samples.

Notes on this clonotype: This may come from a read error, since a much larger clone is one base off. This rearrangement joins TRBV30 to TRBJ2-7; the match to TRBD2 covers 7 bases. Germline loops: CDR1 GTSNPN, CDR2 SVGIG (reference sequence). The CDR3 totals 15 residues. Trimming took 2 bases from V and 2 from J; bases not matched to a gene: 9. CDR3 region: CAWSLRASGPYEQYF. In nucleotides, the CDR3 is TGTGCCTGGAGTTTGCGGGCTAGCGGACCCTACGAGCAGTACTTC.

This clonotype was counted at least ten times. The V and J genes are TRBV11-2 and TRBJ2-1; 10 bases are a match to TRBD2. Germline trimming cut 4 bases from V and 9 bases from J; bases unmatched to any gene: 9. The CDR3 totals 15 residues. CDR1 is SGHAT and CDR2 is FQNNGV in the germline V gene. The CDR3 DNA reads as TGTGCCAGCAGCTCCTCTAGCGGGAGAATTGGTGAGCAGTTCTTC. Amino acid sequence: CASSSSSGRIGEQFF.

About this clonotype itself: A much larger clone differs from this one at a single base, so this may be a read error. The genes are TRBV27 and TRBJ2-5, with D possibly TRBD1 on 5 matching bases. From germline, CDR1 is MNHEY and CDR2 SMNVEV (reference sequence). The CDR3 covers 14 residues. The CDR3 coding sequence is TGTGCCAGCAGTTTTGGACGGACACAAGAGGCCCAGTACTTC. This translates into CASSFGRTQEAQYF.

The table lists this clonotype with many counts. The CDR3 sequence: CASSQDPTNEKLFF. The CDR3 region has the DNA TGCGCCAGCAGCCAAGACCCAACTAATGAAAAACTGTTTTTT. J is TRBJ1-4 and V is TRBV4-3; D remains ambiguous. Trimming left V 0 bases short and J 0 bases short, with 2 bases between. The CDR3 contains 14 residues. Germline V gene lookup returns CDR1 LGHNA and CDR2 YSLEER.

This chain links TRBV5-4 with TRBJ2-2, with 9 bases aligning to TRBD1. V dropped 5 bases and J dropped 4; count of bases not matched to a gene: 6. Germline CDR1 reads SGHNT; CDR2 reads YYREEE (reference sequence). This CDR3 contains 15 residues. This CDR3 reads CASRPGQGLTGELFF. CDR3 sequence (DNA): TGTGCCAGCAGGCCGGGACAGGGACTCACCGGGGAGCTGTTTTTT.

The chain combines TRBV19 with TRBJ1-5; D unresolved. This CDR3 comprises 15 residues. The V gene lost 6 bases and the J gene lost 2 bases, with 14 bases spanning the gap. Germline CDR1 LNHDA, CDR2 SQIVND (reference sequence). Here the CDR3 DNA reads TGTGCCAGTAGCCCGAATCGGTATGGCAATCAGCCCCAGCATTTT. Translation: CASSPNRYGNQPQHF.

This clonotype came up many times. The gene calls are TRBV20-1 and TRBJ2-2; the D gene is possibly TRBD2 (5 bases). Trimming removed 3 bases at V and 2 bases at J, with 10 bases between. Germline V gene data show CDR1 as DFQATT and CDR2 as SNEGSKA (reference sequence). The CDR3 has 14 residues. CDR3 DNA: TGCAGTGCTAGTTTGCTAGCTAACACCGGGGAGCTGTTTTTT. This sequence encodes CSASLLANTGELFF.

This clonotype has ten or more counts. CDR3 coding DNA: TGTGCCAGCAGCTACCTTTCCCAAGAGACCCAGTACTTC. Translated: CASSYLSQETQYF. The V gene is TRBV11-2, the J gene TRBJ2-5; D gene unclear. CDR3 length equals 13 residues. Per the germline V gene, CDR1 is SGHAT and CDR2 is FQNNGV. V was pared by 4 bases and J by 1 base, with 7 bases between.

This clonotype was seen repeatedly, ten times or more. The CDR3 sequence: CATSDGPLAGVQDTQYF. The CDR3 region has the DNA TGTGCCACCAGTGATGGACCCCTAGCGGGAGTCCAAGATACGCAGTATTTT. V gene TRBV24-1 combines with J gene TRBJ2-3; 10 bases fit TRBD2. The germline gives CDR1 KGHDR, CDR2 SFDVKD. The trim removed 3 bases at V and 5 bases at J, leaving 10 bases unmatched. The CDR3 consists of 17 residues.

This clonotype was observed many times. The genes are TRBV20-1 and TRBJ2-7; D might be TRBD1 or TRBD2, each matching 5 bases. This CDR3 contains 14 residues. Germline V gene sequence: CDR1 DFQATT, CDR2 SNEGSKA (reference sequence). V lost 3 bases and J lost 0, with 12 bases in between. The CDR3 DNA is TGCAGTGCTAGCGGGGAAGGGGCCTCCTACGAGCAGTACTTC. It yields the protein CSASGEGASYEQYF.

Note on this clonotype: Possible read error: a much larger clone is one base away. This rearrangement joins TRBV6-1 to TRBJ2-7; unclear D gene. Germline V gene sequence: CDR1 MNHNS, CDR2 SASEGT. The CDR3 is made up of 11 amino acids. The CDR3 DNA sequence: TGTGCCAGCAGTTCAATTTACGTGCAGTACTTC. It translates to CASSSIYVQYF.

This clonotype was detected many times. The CDR3 DNA reads as TGTGCCAGCAGTGAATTTGCAGGGGGCGCGGGGGAGACCCAGTACTTC. Its protein product is CASSEFAGGAGETQYF. V and J are TRBV6-1 and TRBJ2-5, with TRBD1 matching over 8 bases. CDR1 MNHNS and CDR2 SASEGT come from the germline V gene. The CDR3 runs 16 residues. V gave up 2 bases and J gave up 5 bases; unmatched junction bases: 10.

This clonotype was recorded a few times. A much larger clone differs by one base, so this may be a read error. V is TRBV15 and J is TRBJ2-3; D possibly uses TRBD1 or TRBD2 (7 bases each). There are 14 residues in the CDR3. The germline CDR1 and CDR2 sequences are LNHNV and YYDKDF (reference sequence). CDR3 loop: CVTRGGRSTDTQYF. The CDR3, as DNA: TGTGTCACCAGGGGGGGCCGAAGCACAGATACGCAGTATTTT. The complete variable domain, with remaining parts taken from reference TRBV15 and TRBJ2-3, reads DAMVIQNPRYQVTQFGKPVTLSCSQTLNHNVMYWYQQKSSQAPKLLFHYYDKDFNNEADTPDNFQSRRPNTSFCFLDIRSPGLGDTAMYLCVTRGGRSTDTQYFGPGTRLTVL.

This clonotype has at least ten counts. V usage is TRBV24-1 and J usage is TRBJ2-3; TRBD2 matches 12 bases. This CDR3 region has 15 residues. The J segment lost 5 bases and the V segment lost 7 bases, leaving 6 bases of the junction unmatched. Germline CDR1 is KGHDR and CDR2 is SFDVKD. CDR3 nucleotide sequence: TGTGCCACCAGCTCCGGGACTAGCGGGTTAGATACGCAGTATTTT. This translates into CATSSGTSGLDTQYF.

Ten or more counts support this clonotype. The V and J genes are TRBV7-2 and TRBJ2-3; 7 nucleotides align to TRBD2. The germline V gene encodes CDR1 SGHTA and CDR2 FQGNSA. Losses at the gene ends were 3 bases for V and 5 bases for J; bases not matched to a gene: 8. The CDR3 runs to 15 residues. The CDR3 region is CASSFRPAGRDTQYF. DNA for the CDR3: TGTGCCAGCAGCTTTCGCCCAGCGGGAAGAGATACGCAGTATTTT.